This T cell receptor (beta chain) was obtained from a study of blood T cell repertoires in COVID-19. The overall study: Samples of COVID-19 (acute and convalescent) were obtained from the United States, Italy and Spain. The analysed material was cDNA or gDNA that came from T cells, B-cell-depleted T cells, or PBMCs.

There are 13 residues in the CDR3. With V trimmed by 4 bases and J by 5 bases, 5 bases remained unmatched. Germline values: CDR1 SGHRS, CDR2 YFSETQ. The Seattle patients joined while their infection was active and were tracked longitudinally afterward. In the original processing: Nucleated cell counts were estimated from reference gene primer amplification. Measured with immunoSEQ multiplex PCR; TCRdb has only the in-frame clones, and not every one. The V and J calls and clone size were taken over from that table, and D and trimming were inferred from the DNA. The table shows some 70,000 clones, with roughly four fifths occurring only once.

The sequenced sample was peripheral blood. The receptor was isolated from a man between 60 and 75 years old with COVID-19, enrolled during active disease. The chain links TRBV5-1 to TRBJ2-5; 7 bases line up with TRBD1. The CDR3 sequence: CASSLQGPETQYF. The CDR3 DNA follows: TGCGCCAGCAGCCTACAGGGGCCGGAGACCCAGTACTTC.